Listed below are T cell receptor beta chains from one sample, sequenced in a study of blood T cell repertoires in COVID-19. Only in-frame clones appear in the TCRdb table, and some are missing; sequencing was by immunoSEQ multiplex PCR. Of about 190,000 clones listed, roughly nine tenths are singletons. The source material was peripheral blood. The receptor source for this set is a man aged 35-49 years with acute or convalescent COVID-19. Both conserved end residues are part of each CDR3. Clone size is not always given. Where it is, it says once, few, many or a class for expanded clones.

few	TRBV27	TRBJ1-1	CASSLNRGGNTEAFF
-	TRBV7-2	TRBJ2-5	CASSPQTGYQETQYF
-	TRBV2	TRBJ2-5	CASSEVLAGELYQETQYF
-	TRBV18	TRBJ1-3	CASSPSRASGNTIYF
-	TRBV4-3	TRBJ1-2	CASSQGGTGGYGYTF
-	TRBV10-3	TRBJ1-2	CATTQGAGYGYTF
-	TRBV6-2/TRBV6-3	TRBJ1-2	CASSYLFGQANYGYTF
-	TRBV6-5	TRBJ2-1	CASSPTGSSYNEQFF
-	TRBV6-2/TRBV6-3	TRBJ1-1	CASSYWGQGASEAFF
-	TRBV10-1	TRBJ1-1	CASSELKGRGLNTEAFF
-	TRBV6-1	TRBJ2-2	CASSGTSGGAANTGELFF
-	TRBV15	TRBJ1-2	CATSIRSRGGYGYTF
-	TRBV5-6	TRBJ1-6	CASSYGQALDSPLHF
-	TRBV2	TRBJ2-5	CASSEARASGDPRETQYF
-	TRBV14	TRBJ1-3	CASSQESRGTPGNTIYF
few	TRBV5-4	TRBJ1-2	CASSLGGEDGYTF
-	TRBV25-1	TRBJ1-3	CASSGGQGAAGNTIYF
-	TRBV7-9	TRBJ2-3	CASSLVSGSTDTQYF
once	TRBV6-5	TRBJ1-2	CASSSRQGGYGYTF
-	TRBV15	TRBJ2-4	CATSPQGSGVKNIQYF
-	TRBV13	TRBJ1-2	CASSLVQGPYGYTF
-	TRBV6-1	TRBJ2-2	CASSDPSRGWFAGELFF
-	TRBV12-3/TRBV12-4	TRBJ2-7	CASSLRGYEQYF
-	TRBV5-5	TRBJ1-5	CASSRTGINSNQPQHF
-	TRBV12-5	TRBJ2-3	CASGSGLAGSSDTQYF
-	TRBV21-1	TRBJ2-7	CASRLEFGEQYF
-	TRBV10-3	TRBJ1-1	CAISEYGRGSPEAFF
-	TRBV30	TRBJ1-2	CGSQGSFYGYTF
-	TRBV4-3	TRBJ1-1	CASSQDGTGRAEAFF
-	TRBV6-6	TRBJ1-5	CATGTGLENQPQHF
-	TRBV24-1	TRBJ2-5	CATSDRPRIGQVQETQYF
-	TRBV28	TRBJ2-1	CASSFLTGHNEQFF